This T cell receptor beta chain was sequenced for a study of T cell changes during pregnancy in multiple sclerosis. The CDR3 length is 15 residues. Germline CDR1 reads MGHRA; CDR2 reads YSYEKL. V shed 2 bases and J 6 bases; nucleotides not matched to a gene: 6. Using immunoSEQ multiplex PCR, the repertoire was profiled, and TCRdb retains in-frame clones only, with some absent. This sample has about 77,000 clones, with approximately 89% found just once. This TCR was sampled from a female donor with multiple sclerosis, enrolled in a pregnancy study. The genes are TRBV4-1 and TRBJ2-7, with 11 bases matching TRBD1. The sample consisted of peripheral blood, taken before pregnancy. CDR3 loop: CASSQPDRGRGEQYF. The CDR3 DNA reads TGCGCCAGCAGCCAACCGGACAGGGGGCGAGGCGAGCAGTACTTC.